Below are 32 T cell receptor beta chains sequenced from a single sample in a study of T cell repertoires in cytomegalovirus infection. TCRdb recomputed calls from the reads with MiXCR, one row per CDR3 protein. The sample lists about 440,000 distinct CDR3 sequences; roughly 30% were seen once. Input material: PBMCs. The receptors come from a human donor in good health (CMV status not recorded). Some clones in this sample may be carry-over from other donors' samples.

This clonotype appeared once. The chain uses TRBV15 and TRBJ2-7; D is unclear. CDR1 is LNHNV, CDR2 YYDKDF, per germline (reference sequence). The V end lost 0 bases, the J end lost 5 bases, and 14 bases lay between the germline ends. This CDR3 is built from 15 residues. The CDR3 bases are TGTGCCACCAGCAGAGATCGTATTGGGGATCACGAGCAGTACTTC. It translates to CATSRDRIGDHEQYF.

V and J are TRBV7-3 and TRBJ2-3, with 13 bases matching TRBD2. From germline, CDR1 is SGHTA and CDR2 FQGTGA. The V segment lost 5 bases and the J segment 0 bases; nucleotides outside the gene matches: 5. This CDR3 region has 17 residues. The CDR3 loop reads CASSEGTSGASTDTQYF. The CDR3 nucleotides read TGTGCCAGCAGCGAAGGGACTAGCGGGGCTAGCACAGATACGCAGTATTTT.

The chain has TRBV7-9 and TRBJ2-7; perhaps TRBD1 as D (6 bases). V lost 7 bases to trimming and J lost 5 bases, with 18 bases between them. Germline assignment: CDR1 SEHNR and CDR2 FQNEAQ (reference sequence). This CDR3 contains 14 residues. Written as DNA, the CDR3 is TGTGCCAGCATCTTTACAGGGAAGTGTGACGAGCAGTACGTC. Its protein is CASIFTGKCDEQYV.

Concerning this clonotype itself: The junction departs from germline at one end; a sequencing error may be responsible. The J gene is TRBJ2-7, the V gene TRBV9, with 12 bases matching TRBD1. Germline CDR1 and CDR2: SGDLS and YYNGEE. The CDR3 extends over 14 amino acids. Here the CDR3 DNA reads TGTGCCATCAGCCCGGGACAGGGGGCATACGAGCAGTACTTC. Residues: CAISPGQGAYEQYF. Looking up the rest from reference TRBV9 and TRBJ2-7 gives the full variable domain: DSGVTQTPKHLITATGQRVTLRCSPRSGDLSVYWYQQSLDQGLQFLIQYYNGEERAKGNILERFSAQQFPDLHSELNLSSLELGDSALYFCAISPGQGAYEQYFGPGTRLTVT.

CDR3 sequence reads: CASSFGTHTGELFF. The CDR3 region has the DNA TGTGCCAGCAGCTTTGGGACACACACCGGGGAGCTGTTTTTT. This chain connects TRBV11-2 to TRBJ2-2; a possible D gene is TRBD1 (6 bases). The CDR3 is 14 residues long. Trimming removed 3 bases from V and 3 bases from J, with 8 bases in between. The germline V gene encodes CDR1 SGHAT and CDR2 FQNNGV. Together with reference TRBV11-2 and TRBJ2-2, the CDR3 gives the full variable domain: EAGVAQSPRYKIIEKRQSVAFWCNPISGHATLYWYQQILGQGPKLLIQFQNNGVVDDSQLPKDRFSAERLKGVDSTLKIQPAKLEDSAVYLCASSFGTHTGELFFGEGSRLTVL.

This clonotype was observed a handful of times. The rearrangement joins TRBV19 to TRBJ1-5; no firm D call. Per germline, CDR1 LNHDA and CDR2 SQIVND (reference sequence). The length of the CDR3 is 12 residues. V shed 4 bases and J shed 9 bases, with 10 bases lying between them. The DNA for the CDR3 is TGTGCCAGTAGTAGGTTGGGGAGGCCCCAGCATTTT. Translating gives CASSRLGRPQHF.

This clonotype was counted only a few times. This sequence joins TRBV30 and TRBJ1-5, with unresolved D. The CDR3 spans 13 residues. Germline V CDR1 and CDR2: GTSNPN, SVGIG (reference sequence). Between the trimmed V and J ends, which lost 3 bases and 6 bases, there was a span of 12 bases. CDR3 amino acids: CAWSPGESQPQHF. The CDR3 DNA reads as TGTGCCTGGAGCCCAGGAGAGAGTCAGCCCCAGCATTTT.

In its sample, this clonotype was seen many times. The V gene is TRBV20-1, the J gene TRBJ2-3; 9 bases line up with TRBD2. The length of the CDR3 is 19 residues. The germline CDR1 and CDR2 sequences are DFQATT and SNEGSKA (reference sequence). The ends lost 0 bases at V and 4 bases at J; junction bases unmatched: 17. The CDR3 sequence: CSARDQLAGNHAGADTQYF. The DNA for the CDR3 is TGCAGTGCTAGAGATCAGCTAGCGGGAAACCATGCAGGGGCAGATACGCAGTATTTT.

The V and J genes are TRBV11-3 and TRBJ2-5; perhaps TRBD1 as D (6 bases). Germline CDR1 reads SGHNT; CDR2 reads YENEEA. CDR3 length: 15 amino acids. The V end was cut by 1 base, the J end by 2 bases, with 11 bases between. The CDR3 protein is CASSLATGRQETQYF. In DNA form, the CDR3 reads TGTGCCAGCAGCTTAGCTACAGGGAGACAAGAGACCCAGTACTTC.

This chain joins TRBV27 and TRBJ1-4, with unresolved D. V was shortened by 5 bases and J by 0 bases, with 10 bases between the two germline ends. This CDR3 is built from 15 residues. The germline V gene has CDR1 MNHEY and CDR2 SMNVEV (reference sequence). CDR3 in amino acids: CASSPTPATNEKLFF. The CDR3 DNA is TGTGCCAGCAGTCCAACCCCGGCAACTAATGAAAAACTGTTTTTT. Combining the CDR3 with reference TRBV27 and TRBJ1-4 gives the whole variable domain EAQVTQNPRYLITVTGKKLTVTCSQNMNHEYMSWYRQDPGLGLRQIYYSMNVEVTDKGDVPEGYKVSRKEKRNFPLILESPSPNQTSLYFCASSPTPATNEKLFFGSGTQLSVL.

This clonotype was counted ten times or more. J is TRBJ1-1 and V is TRBV6-1, with no clear D. Deletions cut 4 bases from V and 1 base from J, with 7 bases between. Germline CDR1 reads MNHNS; CDR2 reads SASEGT. CDR3 length: 13 residues. CDR3 sequence reads: CASSGSENTEAFF. CDR3 DNA: TGTGCCAGCAGTGGGTCCGAGAACACTGAAGCTTTCTTT.

This clonotype has ten or more counts. The genes are TRBV7-2 and TRBJ1-1, with D possibly being TRBD1 (5 bases). The CDR3 contains 14 residues. In germline, CDR1 is SGHTA, CDR2 FQGNSA. The V end was cut by 0 bases, the J end by 9 bases, with 14 bases between. CDR3 protein: CASSLAGTVRKAFF. CDR3 nucleotides: TGTGCCAGCAGCTTAGCCGGGACGGTCCGCAAAGCTTTCTTT.

This clonotype was observed many times. The rearrangement joins TRBV5-8 to TRBJ1-1, with 7 bases lining up with TRBD1. With V trimmed by 5 bases and J by 1 base, 8 bases remained unmatched. This CDR3 has 15 residues. Germline CDR1 reads SGHTS; CDR2 reads YDEGEE. The CDR3 spells CASRPTGTENTEAFF. In DNA, the CDR3 is TGTGCCAGCAGACCAACCGGGACAGAGAACACTGAAGCTTTCTTT.

The chain joins TRBV19 to TRBJ2-5; D ambiguous. CDR3 length equals 12 residues. Germline V CDR1 and CDR2: LNHDA, SQIVND (reference sequence). The V gene lost 3 bases and the J gene lost 5 bases, with 7 bases spanning the gap. The CDR3 reads CASSIGMETQYF. Written as DNA, the CDR3 is TGTGCCAGTAGTATCGGAATGGAGACCCAGTACTTC.

Only a few counts were recorded for this clonotype. The rearrangement uses TRBV6-2 or TRBV6-3 and TRBJ2-3; 10 bases are shared with TRBD2. Germline V gene data show CDR1 as MNHEY and CDR2 as SVGEGT. The junction had 10 bases not matched to a gene; V was cut back by 4 bases and J by 0 bases. The CDR3 totals 18 residues. For the CDR3, the DNA is TGTGCCAGCAGTTTCACTAGCGGGGCATCCCCGAGCACAGATACGCAGTATTTT. It encodes CASSFTSGASPSTDTQYF.

The sample holds a few counts of this clonotype. CDR3 nucleotides: TGTGCCAGCAGTTTGTGGGGGGGGGCCGAGGAGACCCAGTACTTC. Translated, it gives CASSLWGGAEETQYF. V and J are TRBV12-3 or TRBV12-4 and TRBJ2-5; TRBD2 is a possible D gene (7 bases). The length of the CDR3 is 15 residues. Trimming left V 3 bases short and J 5 bases short, with 16 bases between.

In this sample, this clonotype turned up many times. The chain combines TRBV7-2 with TRBJ2-1; either TRBD1 or TRBD2 may fit D (6 bases each). Germline V gene data show CDR1 as SGHTA and CDR2 as FQGNSA. CDR3 length: 15 residues. V was cut by 1 base and J by 5 bases, with 12 bases left in between. The CDR3 DNA sequence: TGTGCCAGCAGCTTAGGGGTCCGGGGGCACAATGAGCAGTTCTTC. Its translation: CASSLGVRGHNEQFF.

The V gene is TRBV7-8, the J gene TRBJ1-6, with D possibly TRBD1 on 6 matching bases. V shed 1 base and J shed 7 bases, with 14 bases lying between them. CDR1 and CDR2 (germline): SGHVS, FQNEAQ. There are 16 residues in the CDR3. The chain's CDR3 is CASSLDAGTRNSPLHF. The CDR3 DNA follows: TGTGCCAGCAGCTTAGATGCCGGGACACGGAATTCACCCCTCCACTTT. The complete variable domain, with remaining parts taken from reference TRBV7-8 and TRBJ1-6, reads GAGVSQSPRYKVAKRGQDVALRCDPISGHVSLFWYQQALGQGPEFLTYFQNEAQLDKSGLPSDRFFAERPEGSVSTLKIQRTQQEDSAVYLCASSLDAGTRNSPLHFGNGTRLTVT.

Of note for this clonotype: At one boundary the junction diverges from the germline segment, which might be a read error. V is TRBV4-3 and J is TRBJ1-3; no reliable D call. CDR1 is LGHNA, CDR2 YSLEER, per germline. The CDR3 runs to 15 residues. Here the CDR3 DNA reads TGCGCCAGCAGACAAGACAAAACCCCTGGAAACACCATATATTTT. Amino acid sequence: CASRQDKTPGNTIYF.

The V gene is TRBV19, the J gene TRBJ2-2; D unresolved. The CDR3 sequence is 15 residues long. The V gene lost 3 bases and the J gene lost 0 bases, with 8 bases spanning the gap. The germline V gene has CDR1 LNHDA and CDR2 SQIVND (reference sequence). CDR3 residues: CASSIMTANTGELFF. The CDR3 nucleotides are TGTGCCAGTAGTATTATGACGGCGAACACCGGGGAGCTGTTTTTT.

This clonotype was observed many times. The chain couples TRBV7-6 to TRBJ2-2; tentatively, D is TRBD1 or TRBD2 (5 bases each). The V gene lost 2 bases and the J gene lost 0 bases, with 10 bases spanning the gap. There are 16 residues in the CDR3. Germline CDR1 and CDR2: SGHVS and FNYEAQ. The DNA for the CDR3 is TGTGCCAGCAGCTTATGGGACGATTCGAACACCGGGGAGCTGTTTTTT. Translating it yields CASSLWDDSNTGELFF.

The chain joins TRBV7-8 to TRBJ1-2, with 10 bases lining up with TRBD1. CDR3 length: 17 amino acids. Unmatched junction bases numbered 10, after V lost 2 bases and J lost 4 bases. Per germline, CDR1 SGHVS and CDR2 FQNEAQ. The CDR3, as DNA: TGTGCCAGCAGCTTATCGACAGGGGGCGCGGGGGTCTATGGCTACACCTTC. The encoded protein is CASSLSTGGAGVYGYTF.

V and J are TRBV18 and TRBJ1-1; unclear D gene. Germline CDR1 and CDR2: KGHSH and LQKENI. The CDR3 totals 19 residues. Between the trimmed V and J ends, which lost 6 bases and 1 base, there was a span of 27 bases. Here the CDR3 DNA reads TGTGCCAGCTCTCTCGGGTCCGGCGGTTTCCCAGGAGCGAACACTGAAGCTTTCTTT. Translated: CASSLGSGGFPGANTEAFF.

The chain employs TRBV12-3 or TRBV12-4 and TRBJ2-2; D unclear. Trimming pared 6 bases from V and 9 bases from J, leaving 11 bases between. This CDR3 is built from 12 residues. The CDR3 nucleotides read TGTGCCAGCAGCTCCGGAAGACGGGAGCTGTTTTTT. Encoded protein: CASSSGRRELFF.

On this clonotype itself: Given a much more abundant clone one base away, this may be a read error. The V and J genes are TRBV12-3 or TRBV12-4 and TRBJ2-1; no clear D. CDR3 length: 13 residues. CDR3 amino acids: CASSFGSHKEQFF. In DNA form, the CDR3 reads TGTGCCAGCAGTTTTGGCTCTCACAAGGAGCAGTTCTTC.

This chain connects TRBV6-6 to TRBJ2-5, with 14 bases that match TRBD2. The CDR3 is 14 residues long. Trimming removed 8 bases from V and 5 bases from J; junction bases left unmatched: 4. The germline V gene has CDR1 MNHNY and CDR2 SVGAGI (reference sequence). The CDR3 is CASLRLAGGETQYF. The CDR3 DNA sequence: TGTGCCAGCCTTCGACTAGCGGGGGGGGAGACCCAGTACTTC.

This clonotype turned up a few times. The chain couples TRBV28 to TRBJ2-5, with TRBD2 matching over 9 bases. V shed 3 bases, J shed 5 bases, and the junction held 7 bases outside the gene matches. CDR1 MDHEN and CDR2 SYDVKM come from the germline V gene. CDR3 length: 15 residues. The CDR3 protein is CASSFSRGGKETQYF. DNA of the CDR3: TGTGCCAGCAGTTTCTCGCGGGGGGGCAAGGAGACCCAGTACTTC.

The chain recombines TRBV29-1 with TRBJ1-4; perhaps TRBD1 as D (5 bases). CDR3 length: 16 amino acids. The ends were cut back, 4 bases at V and 8 bases at J, with 23 bases in the middle. Germline CDR1 is SQVTM and CDR2 is ANQGSEA. CDR3 coding DNA: TGCAGCGTTGTGGCTGGGAGGGCCGATCGGGGGGAAAAACTGTTTTTT. Amino acids: CSVVAGRADRGEKLFF.

This clonotype has more than one count but fewer than ten. The V gene is TRBV5-5, the J gene TRBJ2-3; no reliable D call. The CDR3 extends over 15 amino acids. Trimming took off 0 bases at V and 2 bases at J, with 10 bases between the two ends. Germline lookup yields CDR1 SGHKS and CDR2 YYEKEE (reference sequence). CDR3 sequence: CASSLADTYTDTQYF. DNA for the CDR3: TGTGCCAGCAGCTTGGCCGACACCTACACAGATACGCAGTATTTT.

About this clonotype itself: The junction differs from germline at one of its ends, possibly a read error. V usage is TRBV11-2 and J usage is TRBJ2-6; the D gene is possibly TRBD2 (5 bases). This CDR3 contains 15 residues. Germline V gene data show CDR1 as SGHAT and CDR2 as FQNNGV. This CDR3 reads CSSSLGRSGANVLTF. The DNA of the CDR3 is TGTTCCAGCAGCTTAGGGAGATCTGGGGCCAACGTCCTGACTTTC.

The chain carries TRBV5-4 and TRBJ2-2, with TRBD1 matching 10 bases. Trimming cost V 4 bases and J 4 bases; bases outside gene matches: 7. CDR3 length equals 16 residues. Germline CDR1 SGHNT, CDR2 YYREEE (reference sequence). DNA for the CDR3: TGTGCCAGCAGCCTAGGATGGACAGGGGGCACCGGGGAGCTGTTTTTT. Its translation is CASSLGWTGGTGELFF.

The table lists this clonotype with many counts. The V gene is TRBV7-2, the J gene TRBJ2-1, with D perhaps matching TRBD1 (6 bases). Looked up from germline, CDR1 is SGHTA and CDR2 is FQGNSA. This CDR3 is 13 amino acids long. V lost 6 bases, J lost 7 bases, and 13 bases lay in between. The CDR3 loop is CASRGTPRNEQFF. The CDR3 DNA is TGTGCCAGCAGGGGGACACCGCGGAATGAGCAGTTCTTC.